These T cell receptor beta chains were read from a single sample in a study of blood T cell repertoires in COVID-19. The method was immunoSEQ multiplex PCR; TCRdb's version includes in-frame clones alone and lacks a portion of them. Counted here are some 300,000 clones, roughly 87% occurring once; the ten biggest clones make up 2% to 3%. Sequencing was performed on peripheral blood. These TCRs come from a man aged 18 to 35 with active or convalescent COVID-19. Each CDR3 is given with its conserved first and last residue. The D gene is left open where the match is weak. Some rows mark clone size as missing; the rest say once, few, many or name a class of expanded clone.

V gene,clone size,J gene,D gene,CDR3 protein,CDR3 DNA
TRBV6-5,NA,TRBJ1-4,NA,CASKEWGDNEKLFF,TGTGCCAGCAAAGAGTGGGGGGATAATGAAAAACTGTTTTTT
TRBV9,NA,TRBJ1-2,NA,CASSDNPARVGFLPHTF,TGTGCCAGCAGCGACAACCCCGCGCGGGTTGGGTTCCTACCCCACACCTTC
TRBV19,NA,TRBJ1-3,NA,CASSPTGRSGNTIYF,TGTGCCAGTAGCCCGACAGGCCGCTCTGGAAACACCATATATTTT
TRBV5-1,NA,TRBJ2-3,NA,CASSLGRVGTDTQYF,TGCGCCAGCAGCTTGGGGCGGGTCGGCACAGATACGCAGTATTTT
TRBV15,NA,TRBJ1-1,NA,CATSRDIGGMNTEAFF,TGTGCCACCAGCAGAGATATTGGGGGGATGAACACTGAAGCTTTCTTT
TRBV11-2,once,TRBJ2-1,TRBD2,CASSLGTAGGPYNEQFF,TGTGCCAGCAGCTTAGGTACAGCGGGAGGGCCGTACAATGAGCAGTTCTTC
TRBV30,once,TRBJ2-1,NA,CAWSVHPTNDSSNEQFF,TGTGCCTGGAGTGTGCACCCGACCAATGACAGTTCGAATGAGCAGTTCTTC
TRBV16,NA,TRBJ1-4,NA,CASSQSGWTQNEKLFF,TGTGCCAGCAGCCAATCCGGTTGGACACAGAATGAAAAACTGTTTTTT
TRBV25-1,NA,TRBJ2-2,TRBD2,CASSEELAGAVGELFF,TGTGCCAGCAGTGAAGAACTAGCGGGAGCCGTCGGGGAGCTGTTTTTT
TRBV14,NA,TRBJ2-6,NA,CASSQDFGGRANVLTF,TGTGCCAGCAGCCAAGATTTCGGGGGAAGGGCCAACGTCCTGACTTTC
TRBV28,NA,TRBJ2-1,NA,CASSLGRSTYNEQFF,TGTGCCAGCAGTTTAGGGCGATCGACCTACAATGAGCAGTTCTTC
TRBV18,few,TRBJ1-1,TRBD1,CASSLGQVNTEAFF,TGTGCCAGCTCCCTCGGACAGGTTAACACTGAAGCTTTCTTT
TRBV28,NA,TRBJ2-4,NA,CASSYNRALHGNIQYF,TGTGCCAGCAGTTACAACAGGGCCCTCCACGGAAACATTCAGTACTTC
TRBV7-8,NA,TRBJ2-5,NA,CASSRGANQETQYF,TGTGCCAGCTCCCGTGGGGCAAATCAAGAGACCCAGTACTTC
TRBV19,NA,TRBJ2-3,NA,CASSSRGHRTDTQYF,TGTGCCAGTAGTTCTCGTGGACACCGCACAGATACGCAGTATTTT